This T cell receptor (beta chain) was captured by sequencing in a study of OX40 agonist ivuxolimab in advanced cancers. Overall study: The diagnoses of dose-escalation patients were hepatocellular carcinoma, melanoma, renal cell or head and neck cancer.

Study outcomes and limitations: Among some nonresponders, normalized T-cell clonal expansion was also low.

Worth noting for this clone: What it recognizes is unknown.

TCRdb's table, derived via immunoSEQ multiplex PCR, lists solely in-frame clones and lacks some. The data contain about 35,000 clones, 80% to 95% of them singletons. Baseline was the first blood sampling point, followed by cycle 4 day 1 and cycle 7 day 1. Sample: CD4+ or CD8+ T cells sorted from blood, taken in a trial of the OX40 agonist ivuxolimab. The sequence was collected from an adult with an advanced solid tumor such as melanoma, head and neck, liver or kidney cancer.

This CDR3 is CATYPGAGEGNGYTF. CDR3 DNA sequence: TGTGCCACCTACCCGGGGGCCGGCGAAGGAAATGGCTACACCTTC. This chain joins TRBV6-5 and TRBJ1-2, with D possibly being TRBD1 (6 bases). The CDR3 loop spans 15 amino acids. From germline, CDR1 is MNHEY and CDR2 SVGAGI. V was clipped by 10 bases and J by 6 bases, with 24 bases between them.